This T cell receptor (beta chain) derives from a study of cytomegalovirus exposure and HLA in healthy donors. Study outcomes and limitations: TCR association rates varied by HLA locus in a later analysis, with DRB1 highest and HLA-C lowest. It was reported in a later analysis that an Asian-associated ancestry cluster showed fewer N-insertions than the approximately 700-donor mean. Analysis was performed later, and it showed HLA-associated TCR beta chains to be more clonally expanded than equally common others.

The study ran its PCR with 60 Vbeta and 13 Jbeta primers. This table comes from immunoSEQ multiplex PCR, and its TCRdb copy is limited to in-frame clones, with some not included. The profile shows 80,000 to 90,000 clones, 81% of them singletons. Turning to this clone: Its antigen is still unknown.

This CDR3 contains 16 residues. CDR1 is SGDLS, CDR2 YYNGEE, per germline. The V and J ends lost 0 bases and 1 base respectively, with 11 bases between them. Sequencing used PBMCs. The chain carries TRBV9 and TRBJ2-1; the D gene is possibly TRBD2 (5 bases). This TCR was recovered from a woman aged 25 to 39 in good health and CMV-seronegative. For the CDR3, the DNA is TGTGCCAGCAGCGTAGGCTTCCGGGGATCCTACAATGAGCAGTTCTTC. Its translation: CASSVGFRGSYNEQFF.